This T cell receptor beta chain was observed in a study of blood T cell repertoires in COVID-19. Overall study context: COVID-19 samples, acute and convalescent, were from the United States, Italy and Spain. T cells, B-cell-depleted T cells, or PBMCs provided the cDNA or gDNA that served as material.

Original data processing: Nucleated cell counts were estimated from reference gene primer amplification. The protocol was immunoSEQ multiplex PCR, while the TCRdb copy is restricted to in-frame clones and leaves out a portion. That table furnishes V, J and clone size, whereas the DNA furnished D and trimming. The sample lists 350,000 to 450,000 clones, 75% to 90% occurring once. CDR1 is SGHRS and CDR2 is YFSETQ in the germline V gene. V dropped 5 bases and J dropped 8; count of bases not matched to a gene: 4. This CDR3 comprises 14 residues. The chain couples TRBV5-1 to TRBJ2-1, with TRBD2 matching over 13 bases. The specimen was peripheral blood. This clonotype originated in a woman younger than 35 with acute or convalescent COVID-19. Here the CDR3 reads CASSGLAGADEQFF. The CDR3 DNA reads as TGCGCCAGCAGTGGACTAGCGGGAGCCGATGAGCAGTTCTTC.